This is a list of T cell receptor beta chains from one sample in a study of blood T cell repertoires in COVID-19. Sequencing was performed with immunoSEQ multiplex PCR; in TCRdb, only in-frame clones are kept and a portion is missing. The sample contains fewer than 150,000 clones, about 85% of which appear only once. The material sequenced was peripheral blood. The receptor source for this set is a human donor in a cohort sampled during active COVID-19. Each CDR3 is given with its conserved first and last residue. The D gene is left open where the match is weak. Only part of the rows carry a size: once, few, many, or a class if the clone is expanded.

V,size,D,J,DNA,CDR3
TRBV25-1,few,TRBD1,TRBJ2-7,TGTGCCAGCAGTGACTTCGGACAGGGGAACGAGCAGTACTTC,CASSDFGQGNEQYF
TRBV27,NA,TRBD2,TRBJ2-3,TGTGCCAGCAGGGGACTAGCGGTTGGGACGGATACGCAGTATTTT,CASRGLAVGTDTQYF
TRBV3-1/TRBV3-2,NA,TRBD1,TRBJ2-1,TGTGCCAGCAGCCCCTCCGGGACAGGGCAGTACAATGAGCAGTTCTTC,CASSPSGTGQYNEQFF
TRBV14,NA,NA,TRBJ1-1,TGTGCCAGCAGCCGTGGACTCGACACTGAAGCTTTCTTT,CASSRGLDTEAFF
TRBV5-4,NA,TRBD2,TRBJ2-6,TGTGCCAGCAGCTTGGCACTAGCGGGGGGTTTCAACGTCCTGACTTTC,CASSLALAGGFNVLTF
TRBV5-1,NA,TRBD2,TRBJ2-1,TGCGCCAGCAATCCTAGCGGGGGGGAGCCCTACAATGAGCAGTTCTTC,CASNPSGGEPYNEQFF
TRBV6-5,NA,TRBD1,TRBJ1-3,TGTGCCAGCAGTTACTCGGGACAGGGGGGCGGAAACACCATATATTTT,CASSYSGQGGGNTIYF
TRBV20-1,NA,TRBD1,TRBJ2-7,TGCAGTGCTACTGAGACAGGGAGAGATTACGAGCAGTACTTC,CSATETGRDYEQYF
TRBV3-1/TRBV3-2,few,TRBD2,TRBJ2-5,TGTGCCAGCAGCCTCAGAGGGGCTAGCGGGGGGCCAGAGGAGACCCAGTACTTC,CASSLRGASGGPEETQYF
TRBV5-1,NA,NA,TRBJ1-6,TGCGCCAGCAGCGGGGCCCTTAATTCACCCCTCCACTTT,CASSGALNSPLHF
TRBV2,NA,NA,TRBJ1-2,TGTGCCAGCGATACTCAGGGGTTGAAGGGCTACACCTTC,CASDTQGLKGYTF
TRBV6-1,NA,NA,TRBJ1-2,TGTGCCAGCAGTGACAGCGTATCCAACTATGGCTACACCTTC,CASSDSVSNYGYTF
TRBV24-1,NA,NA,TRBJ2-2,TGTGCCACCAGCCCAACCAGAGGCACCGGGGAGCTGTTTTTT,CATSPTRGTGELFF
TRBV6-6,NA,NA,TRBJ1-5,TGTGCCAGCAGTCGATCGGGGGCAAGAGGCAATCAGCCCCAGCATTTT,CASSRSGARGNQPQHF
TRBV4-3,NA,NA,TRBJ2-3,TGCGCCAGCAGCCAAGTTCTAGCGACTGGGATCCCAGATACGCAGTATTTT,CASSQVLATGIPDTQYF
TRBV21-1,many,NA,TRBJ2-5,TGTGCCAGCAACCCCTCCGGGATAGCGGGGAAAGTTACGGGGGAGACCCAGTACTTC,CASNPSGIAGKVTGETQYF
TRBV24-1,NA,NA,TRBJ2-1,TGTGCCACCACCGGGTCGTCCTACAATGAGCAGTTCTTC,CATTGSSYNEQFF
TRBV6-5,NA,NA,TRBJ2-7,TGTGCCAGCAGGACGGGACACCCCTACGAGCAGTACTTC,CASRTGHPYEQYF
TRBV7-2,NA,TRBD2,TRBJ2-3,TGTGCCAGCAGCTTAGGAGCGGGGACCACAGATACGCAGTATTTT,CASSLGAGTTDTQYF
TRBV19,NA,NA,TRBJ1-1,TGTGCCAGTAGTAGTCCGGGGAGGAGCACTGAAGCTTTCTTT,CASSSPGRSTEAFF